This T cell receptor beta chain was recovered during a study of PD-L1 blockade in urothelial cancer. Study details: Blood underwent analysis 3 weeks (second dose) and 6 weeks after treatment began.

Remarks on this clone: Its antigen is undetermined.

Some clones are missing from TCRdb's copy, which holds only in-frame ones; the method was immunoSEQ multiplex PCR. The sample has more than 50,000 clones, around 79% seen once. Study-wide findings and caveats: Larger 3-week expansion of tumor-associated blood clones was seen in durable-benefit patients. Lower pretreatment blood TCR clonality, under the median, predicted better survival, researchers reported.

Patients were diagnosed with urothelial carcinoma, either locally advanced or metastatic. V dropped 1 base and J dropped 5 bases, with 12 bases sitting between them. Germline assignment: CDR1 LNHNV and CDR2 YYDKDF (reference sequence). This CDR3 has 14 amino acids. The TCR was taken from an older man with urothelial cancer. V gene TRBV15 combines with J gene TRBJ2-7; weak D call: TRBD2 (6 bases). The sequencing here drew on PBMCs, taken around atezolizumab (anti-PD-L1) treatment. CDR3 bases: TGTGCCACCAGCAGAGGGCCGGGGGACCACGAGCAGTACTTC. It encodes CATSRGPGDHEQYF.